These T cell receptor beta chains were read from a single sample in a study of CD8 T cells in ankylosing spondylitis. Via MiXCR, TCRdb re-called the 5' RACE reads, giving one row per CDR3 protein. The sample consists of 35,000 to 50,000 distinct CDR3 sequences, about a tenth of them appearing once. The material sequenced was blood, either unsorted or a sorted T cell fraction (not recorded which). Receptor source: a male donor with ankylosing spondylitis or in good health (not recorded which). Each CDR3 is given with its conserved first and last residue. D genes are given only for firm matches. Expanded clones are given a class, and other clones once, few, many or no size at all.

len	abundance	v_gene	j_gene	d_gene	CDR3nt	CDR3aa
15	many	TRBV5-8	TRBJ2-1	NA	TGTGCCAGCCCGACTCAGGAAGGCGTCTACAATGAGCAGTTCTTC	CASPTQEGVYNEQFF
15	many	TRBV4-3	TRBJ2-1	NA	TGCGCCAGCAGCCAAGATAGAGACAAAGACAATGAGCAGTTCTTC	CASSQDRDKDNEQFF
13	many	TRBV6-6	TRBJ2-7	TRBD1	TGTGCCAGCAGCCAGGGGGACACAGGGTCCTCATCCTTC	CASSQGDTGSSSF
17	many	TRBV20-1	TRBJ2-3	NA	TGCAGTGCTAGAGATACACGGGTCGGGTCTAGTACAGATACGCAGTATTTT	CSARDTRVGSSTDTQYF
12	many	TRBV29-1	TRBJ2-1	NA	TGCAGCGTCCTACTAGGAGGGAATGAGCAGTTCTTC	CSVLLGGNEQFF
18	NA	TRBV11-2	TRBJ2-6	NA	TGTGCCAGCAGCCCCGCTACCCCCCGTACCTCTGGGGCCAACGTCCTGACTTTC	CASSPATPRTSGANVLTF
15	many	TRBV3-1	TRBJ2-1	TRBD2	TGTGCCAGCAGCCAGACTAGCGGGAGCGGAAATGAGCAGTTCTTC	CASSQTSGSGNEQFF
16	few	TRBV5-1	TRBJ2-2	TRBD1	TGCGCCAGCAGCTATATCCCGGGACAGATGACCGGGGAGCTGTTTTTT	CASSYIPGQMTGELFF
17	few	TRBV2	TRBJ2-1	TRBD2	TGTGCCAGCAGGGAGGGGATGGGTAGCGGGAGTATCAATGAGCAGTTCTTC	CASREGMGSGSINEQFF
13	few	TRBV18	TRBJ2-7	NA	TGTGCCAGCTCACCCCGCGACAAGTACGAGCAGTACTTC	CASSPRDKYEQYF
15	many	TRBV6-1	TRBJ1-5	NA	TGTGCCAGCAGACGACAGCCGAATAGCAATCAGCCCCAGCATTTT	CASRRQPNSNQPQHF
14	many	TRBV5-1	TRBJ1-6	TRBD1	TGCGCCAGCAGCCAAGGACAGGGACGAAGAACCCTCCACTTT	CASSQGQGRRTLHF
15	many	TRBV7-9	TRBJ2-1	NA	TGTGCCAGCGCCATCGCGCAGGGCTCCTACAATGAGCAGTTCTTC	CASAIAQGSYNEQFF
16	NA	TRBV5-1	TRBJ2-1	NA	TGCGCCAGCAGCAGAAAGGAGCAGGGGTATTACAATGAGCAGTTCTTC	CASSRKEQGYYNEQFF
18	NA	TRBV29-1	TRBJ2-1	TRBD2	TGCAGCGTTGGGCTCGGACTAGCGGGAGGGAGATCTTACAATGAGCAGTTCTTC	CSVGLGLAGGRSYNEQFF
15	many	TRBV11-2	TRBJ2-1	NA	TGTGCCAGCAGCTTAGACAGGGGTTCCTACAATGAGCAGTTCTTC	CASSLDRGSYNEQFF
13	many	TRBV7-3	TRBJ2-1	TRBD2	TGTGCCAGCAGCATGACTAGCGGGAGCGAGCAGTTCTTC	CASSMTSGSEQFF
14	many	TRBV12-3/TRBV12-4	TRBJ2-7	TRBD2	TGTGCCAGCAGTTTTAGCACTAGCGGCCGCGAGCAGTACTTC	CASSFSTSGREQYF
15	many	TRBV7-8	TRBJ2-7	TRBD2	TGTGCCAGCAGCTTACCCTCGGGGGGAGTCTACGAGCAGTACTTC	CASSLPSGGVYEQYF
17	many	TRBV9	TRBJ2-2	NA	TGTGCCAGCAGCGTAGGACTCGGGACTTCGAACACCGGGGAGCTGTTTTTT	CASSVGLGTSNTGELFF
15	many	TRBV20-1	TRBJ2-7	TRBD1	TGCAGTGCACACACCGGGACAGGGGTGCCCTACGAGCAGTACTTC	CSAHTGTGVPYEQYF
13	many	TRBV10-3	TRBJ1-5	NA	TGTGCCATCAGCGGGTACGAGAATCAGCCCCAGCATTTT	CAISGYENQPQHF
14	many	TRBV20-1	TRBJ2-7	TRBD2	TGCAGTGCTACCAGACTAGCGGGGGACTACGAGCAGTACTTC	CSATRLAGDYEQYF
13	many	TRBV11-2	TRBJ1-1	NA	TGTGCCAGCAGCTTAGAAGGGTCAATTCGGGCTTTCTTT	CASSLEGSIRAFF
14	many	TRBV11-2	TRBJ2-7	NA	TGTGCCAGCAGCTTAGATCCCGCAGGGCGCGAGCAGTACTTC	CASSLDPAGREQYF
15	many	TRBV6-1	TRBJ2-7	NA	TGTGCCAGCAGTGACCGGGCCTCTTCTGCCTACGAGCAGTACTTC	CASSDRASSAYEQYF
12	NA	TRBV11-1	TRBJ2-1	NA	TGTGCCAGCAGCTCTATAGCGACTGAGCAGTTCTTC	CASSSIATEQFF
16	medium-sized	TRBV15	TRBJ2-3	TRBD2	TGTGCCACCAGCGCTAGGCTAGCGGGAGGAACAGATACGCAGTATTTT	CATSARLAGGTDTQYF
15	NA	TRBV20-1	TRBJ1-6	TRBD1	TGCAGTGCTAGAGATTTGACAGGGGGAGGGTCACCCCTCCACTTT	CSARDLTGGGSPLHF
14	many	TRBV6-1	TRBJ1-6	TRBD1	TGTGCCAGCAGAAGGGGGACAGTTATTTCACCCCTCCACTTT	CASRRGTVISPLHF
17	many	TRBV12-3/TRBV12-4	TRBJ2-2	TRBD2	TGTGCCAGCAGTTTAGCGCGAGCGGGAGGGCCCCGGGGGGAGCTGTTTTTT	CASSLARAGGPRGELFF